Following are 23 T cell receptor beta chains from one sample sequenced in a study of regulatory T cells in long-lasting Graves disease. Arm-PCR with iRepertoire HTBI primers amplified the CDR3 regions for these TCR beta libraries. TCRdb fed the multiplex PCR reads into MiXCR, producing one record per CDR3 protein. This sample yields about 220,000 distinct CDR3 sequences, of which 15% to 20% are seen a single time; around 20% belongs to the top ten. Indicated time point: newly diagnosed GD, antithyroid drugs for less than 3 months. Making the TCR library involved RNA that had been extracted from PBMCs. The sample here was peripheral blood mononuclear cells (PBMCs), taken at new diagnosis, from a patient treated with antithyroid drugs. The receptors shown here come from a female donor with Graves disease.

This clonotype appeared many times. The chain links TRBV5-1 to TRBJ2-2; D is ambiguous. The CDR3 consists of 16 residues. The V end lost 1 base, the J end lost 3 bases, and 13 bases lay between the germline ends. Germline loops: CDR1 SGHRS, CDR2 YFSETQ. The CDR3 bases are TGCGCCAGCAGCTTGAATGGGGTAACGTACACCGGGGAGCTGTTTTTT. Protein: CASSLNGVTYTGELFF.

This clonotype was detected many times. The chain joins TRBV7-9 to TRBJ2-5; 13 positions agree with TRBD2. The J segment lost 2 bases and the V segment lost 2 bases, leaving 8 bases of the junction unmatched. Per the germline V gene, CDR1 is SEHNR and CDR2 is FQNEAQ (reference sequence). The CDR3 is made up of 18 amino acids. This CDR3 reads CASSLTGGTSGTQETQYF. The CDR3 DNA reads TGTGCCAGCAGCTTAACAGGGGGGACTAGCGGGACTCAAGAGACCCAGTACTTC.

Comment on this clonotype: An end of the junction does not agree with germline; a read error may underlie this. This sequence joins TRBV11-2 and TRBJ2-3, with TRBD2 as a possible D gene (5 bases). The CDR3 is 13 amino acids. Germline V gene sequence: CDR1 SGHAT, CDR2 FQNNGV. In DNA, the CDR3 is TGTGCCAGCAGCTTTGGGAGCTCAGATACTCAGTTTTTT. The encoded protein is CASSFGSSDTQFF. Full variable domain (remainder filled in from reference TRBV11-2 and TRBJ2-3): EAGVAQSPRYKIIEKRQSVAFWCNPISGHATLYWYQQILGQGPKLLIQFQNNGVVDDSQLPKDRFSAERLKGVDSTLKIQPAKLEDSAVYLCASSFGSSDTQFFGPGTRLTVL.

V gene TRBV10-1 combines with J gene TRBJ1-1, with 12 bases that match TRBD1. Trimming took 8 bases from V and 4 from J; bases not matched to a gene: 8. The germline CDR1 and CDR2 sequences are WNHNN and SYGVQD (reference sequence). The CDR3 length is 15 residues. The CDR3 nucleotides are TGCGCCAGCGGTTCCACGGGACAGGGGGCCACTGAAGCTTTCTTT. This sequence encodes CASGSTGQGATEAFF.

This clonotype was counted ten times or more. CDR3 protein: CAWSVGRVENIQYF. CDR3 sequence (DNA): TGTGCCTGGAGTGTTGGCAGGGTAGAAAACATTCAGTACTTC. The V gene is TRBV30, the J gene TRBJ2-4; D might be TRBD1 (5 bases). Between the trimmed V and J ends, which lost 0 bases and 5 bases, there was a span of 11 bases. Per the germline V gene, CDR1 is GTSNPN and CDR2 is SVGIG (reference sequence). The CDR3 sequence is 14 residues long.

The chain recombines TRBV12-3 or TRBV12-4 with TRBJ1-3; D is uncertain. The CDR3 runs to 14 residues. V was pared by 6 bases and J by 2 bases, with 11 bases between. The CDR3 region has the DNA TGTGCCAGCAGCCCCCAGGTCCCTGGAAACACCATATATTTT. It codes for CASSPQVPGNTIYF.

This clonotype was detected many times. The genes are TRBV7-3 and TRBJ2-2; no definite D call. Germline V gene sequence: CDR1 SGHTA, CDR2 FQGTGA. The CDR3 runs to 15 residues. The germline V and J ends were trimmed by 5 bases and 0 bases, with 10 bases remaining between them. The CDR3 here is CASSPEGPNTGELFF. In DNA, the CDR3 is TGTGCCAGCAGCCCCGAAGGGCCGAACACCGGGGAGCTGTTTTTT.

The chain is built from TRBV2 and TRBJ2-5; tentative D call: TRBD2 (6 bases). The ends were cut back, 5 bases at V and 4 bases at J, with 17 bases in the middle. The CDR3 runs 15 residues. Germline CDR1 SNHLY, CDR2 FYNNEI. The CDR3 reads CASSYLARTTETQYF. The CDR3 bases are TGTGCCAGCAGTTACCTAGCGAGAACCACAGAGACCCAGTACTTC.

This clonotype showed up many times. V and J are TRBV7-3 and TRBJ2-3, with TRBD2 as a possible D gene (5 bases). The CDR3 is 15 amino acids. V was shortened by 2 bases and J by 4 bases, with 13 bases between the two germline ends. Germline V lookup: CDR1 SGHTA, CDR2 FQGTGA. As DNA, the CDR3 is TGTGCCAGCAGCTTATCAGGATCCGGGGCAGATACGCAGTATTTT. It codes for CASSLSGSGADTQYF.

On this clonotype: The junction differs from germline at one of its ends, possibly a read error. This chain links TRBV29-1 with TRBJ1-5, with D perhaps TRBD1 (5 bases). This CDR3 has 16 amino acids. The germline CDR1 and CDR2 sequences are SQVTM and ANQGSEA. CDR3 amino acids: CSVYRISYNSNRPQHF. The CDR3 nucleotides are TGCAGCGTTTACAGGATTTCGTATAACAGCAATCGGCCCCAGCATTTT.

This clonotype was detected ten times or more. This sequence joins TRBV9 and TRBJ2-1; D possibly corresponds to TRBD2 (6 bases). The CDR3 sequence is 19 residues long. V lost 0 bases and J 0 bases, leaving 19 bases between the germline ends. Germline assignment: CDR1 SGDLS and CDR2 YYNGEE. CDR3 region: CASSVGASGQPSSYNEQFF. CDR3 in DNA: TGTGCCAGCAGCGTAGGGGCCAGCGGGCAACCTAGCTCCTACAATGAGCAGTTCTTC.

This clonotype was recorded many times. The genes are TRBV12-3 or TRBV12-4 and TRBJ1-2; D unclear. With 6 bases removed from V and 4 bases from J, the gap between germline ends came to 6 bases. The CDR3 extends over 11 amino acids. As DNA, the CDR3 is TGTGCCAGCAGCCCCGGCTATGGCTACACCTTC. Translation: CASSPGYGYTF.

This clonotype has just a few counts. J is TRBJ1-1 and V is TRBV3-1; 8 bases align to TRBD1. Trimming removed 4 bases from V and 4 bases from J; junction bases left unmatched: 8. Germline CDR1 reads LGHDT; CDR2 reads YNNKEL (reference sequence). CDR3 length: 15 amino acids. The CDR3 DNA sequence: TGTGCCAGCAGCCTCGAAACAGGGGGAATCACTGAAGCTTTCTTT. It translates to CASSLETGGITEAFF.

The genes are TRBV9 and TRBJ2-2; 14 nucleotides match TRBD2. Losses at the gene ends were 0 bases for V and 0 bases for J; bases not matched to a gene: 7. Germline assignment: CDR1 SGDLS and CDR2 YYNGEE. The CDR3 has 20 residues. The CDR3 here is CASSVEGTSGRQANTGELFF. The CDR3 nucleotides are TGTGCCAGCAGCGTAGAGGGGACTAGCGGGAGACAAGCGAACACCGGGGAGCTGTTTTTT.

This clonotype was seen more than once but under ten times. The chain couples TRBV7-2 to TRBJ1-1, with TRBD1 as a possible D gene (6 bases). The germline CDR1 and CDR2 sequences are SGHTA and FQGNSA. The CDR3 runs 15 residues. Trimming pared 1 base from V and 1 base from J, leaving 10 bases between. This CDR3 is CASSLDRASNTEAFF. The CDR3 DNA reads TGTGCCAGCAGCTTAGACAGGGCTTCGAACACTGAAGCTTTCTTT.

This clonotype was observed many times. The gene calls are TRBV20-1 and TRBJ2-7, with D perhaps TRBD2 (5 bases). V lost 0 bases and J lost 0, with 15 bases in between. CDR3 length equals 16 residues. CDR1 and CDR2 (germline): DFQATT, SNEGSKA (reference sequence). The CDR3 DNA is TGCAGTGCTAGAGATGGAGGAGGCTTAAGCTCCTACGAGCAGTACTTC. This encodes CSARDGGGLSSYEQYF.

The chain links TRBV12-3 or TRBV12-4 to TRBJ2-7; either TRBD1 or TRBD2 may fit D (5 bases each). The ends were cut back, 6 bases at V and 2 bases at J, with 14 bases in the middle. The CDR3 contains 14 residues. The DNA of the CDR3 is TGTGCCAGCAGCCTAGTGGGGGTCCCCTACGAGCAGTACTTC. It is translated as CASSLVGVPYEQYF.

This clonotype was found many times. V usage is TRBV12-3 or TRBV12-4 and J usage is TRBJ1-2; 7 bases line up with TRBD1. This CDR3 has 12 amino acids. V shed 6 bases and J 3 bases; nucleotides not matched to a gene: 1. CDR3 sequence (DNA): TGTGCCAGCAGAGGGACAGACTATGGCTACACCTTC. This codes for CASRGTDYGYTF.

Regarding this clonotype: A read error likely explains this, since a far larger clone differs by one base. The conserved closing phenylalanine or tryptophan is absent in this CDR3, likely reflecting a read error. V is TRBV7-9 and J is TRBJ1-5; D is unresolved. Trimming stripped 3 bases from V and 0 bases from J, with 6 bases between. The length of the CDR3 is 14 residues. Germline V CDR1 and CDR2: SEHNR, FQNEAQ (reference sequence). The CDR3 DNA is TGTGCCAGCAGCTTCGGCCTTAGCAATCAGCCCCAGCATGTT. It codes for CASSFGLSNQPQHV.

This clonotype has a count of ten or more. V is TRBV18 and J is TRBJ1-4; D ambiguous. This CDR3 has 19 residues. Per the germline V gene, CDR1 is KGHSH and CDR2 is LQKENI. V lost 2 bases, J lost 1 base, and 20 bases lay in between. The CDR3 nucleotides read TGTGCCAGCTCACCAGTATGGGTAGCAGCCCGTCGAACTAATGAAAAACTGTTTTTT. This sequence encodes CASSPVWVAARRTNEKLFF. The variable domain in full, completed from reference TRBV18 and TRBJ1-4, reads NAGVMQNPRHLVRRRGQEARLRCSPMKGHSHVYWYRQLPEEGLKFMVYLQKENIIDESGMPKERFSAEFPKEGPSILRIQQVVRGDSAAYFCASSPVWVAARRTNEKLFFGSGTQLSVL.

This clonotype was picked up many times. The chain uses TRBV12-3 or TRBV12-4 and TRBJ2-1; 8 bases align to TRBD2. Trimming cost V 5 bases and J 3 bases; bases outside gene matches: 3. The CDR3 has 14 residues. CDR3 nucleotide sequence: TGTGCCAGCAGTACTAGCGGCCTCTACAATGAGCAGTTCTTC. Its protein is CASSTSGLYNEQFF.

The chain uses TRBV12-3 or TRBV12-4 and TRBJ2-1, with 15 bases identical to TRBD2. The CDR3 length is 19 residues. J gave up 0 bases and V 6 bases, and 9 bases lay outside the gene matches. CDR3 protein: CASREPGTSGGSSYNEQFF. The CDR3 DNA follows: TGTGCCAGCAGGGAACCAGGGACTAGCGGGGGGAGCTCCTACAATGAGCAGTTCTTC.

This chain links TRBV29-1 with TRBJ2-7, with 8 bases aligning to TRBD1. Germline V gene sequence: CDR1 SQVTM, CDR2 ANQGSEA. V was clipped by 1 base and J by 5 bases; unmatched bases: 7. This CDR3 has 14 amino acids. CDR3 nucleotides: TGCAGCGTTGAAGTTATGGACAGGGTCAACGAGCAGTACTTC. The encoded protein is CSVEVMDRVNEQYF.